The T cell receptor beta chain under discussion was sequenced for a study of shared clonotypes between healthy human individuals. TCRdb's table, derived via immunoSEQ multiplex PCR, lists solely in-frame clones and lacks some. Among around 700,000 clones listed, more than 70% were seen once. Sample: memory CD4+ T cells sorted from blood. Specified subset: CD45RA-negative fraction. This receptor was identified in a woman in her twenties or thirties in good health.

CDR3 coding DNA: TGCGCCAGCAGCCAAGGACCGGGACAGACGTACAATGAGCAGTTCTTC. It is translated as CASSQGPGQTYNEQFF. The V and J genes are TRBV4-1 and TRBJ2-1; the match to TRBD1 covers 7 bases. V dropped 1 base and J dropped 4; count of bases not matched to a gene: 7. Germline values: CDR1 MGHRA, CDR2 YSYEKL. This CDR3 region has 16 residues.